The clone carrying this T cell receptor (beta chain) has only a few counts. What it binds is not known. Germline values: CDR1 PRHDT, CDR2 FYEKMQ (reference sequence). The CDR3 has 14 residues. Trimming removed 0 bases from V and 2 bases from J, with 8 bases in between. This sample is drawn from a study of high-grade serous ovarian cancer treatment subgroups. In the study overall: Samples averaged roughly 15,000 reads and around 7,600 unique TCR beta rearrangements.

General observations from the study: Different patients shared almost no repertoire; same-patient tumors shared roughly 0.095 to 0.85. Repertoire analysis covered CDR3 alone, not CDR1 or CDR2. Without spatial data, bulk sequencing limits insight into HGSC tumor diversity.

Sequencing was performed with immunoSEQ multiplex PCR; in TCRdb, only in-frame clones are kept and a portion is missing. The sample records around 1,000 clones, approximately 61% being singletons. Tumor samples were obtained before definitive surgery or chemotherapy. The source of this sequence is a human donor with high-grade serous ovarian cancer. V and J are TRBV13 and TRBJ2-7; D not certain. The sequenced material came from tumor tissue. The CDR3 sequence: CASSLGGRPYEQYF. DNA of the CDR3: TGTGCCAGCAGCTTAGGAGGGCGACCCTACGAGCAGTACTTC.